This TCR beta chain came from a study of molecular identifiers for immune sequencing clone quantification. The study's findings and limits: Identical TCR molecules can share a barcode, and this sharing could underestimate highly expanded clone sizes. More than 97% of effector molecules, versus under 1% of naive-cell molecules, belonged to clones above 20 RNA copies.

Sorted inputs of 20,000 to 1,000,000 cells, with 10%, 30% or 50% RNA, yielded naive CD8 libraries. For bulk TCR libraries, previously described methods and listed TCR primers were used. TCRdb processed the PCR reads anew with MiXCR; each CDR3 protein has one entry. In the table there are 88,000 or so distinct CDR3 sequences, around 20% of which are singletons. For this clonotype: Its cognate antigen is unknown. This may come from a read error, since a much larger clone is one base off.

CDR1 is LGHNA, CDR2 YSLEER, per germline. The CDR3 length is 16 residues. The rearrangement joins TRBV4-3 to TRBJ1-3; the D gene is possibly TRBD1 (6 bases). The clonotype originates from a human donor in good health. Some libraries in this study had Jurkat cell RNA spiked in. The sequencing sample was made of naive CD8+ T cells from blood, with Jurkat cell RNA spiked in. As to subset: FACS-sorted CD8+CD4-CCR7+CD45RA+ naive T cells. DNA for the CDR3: TGCGCCAGCAGCCAAGAAACGAACAGGGCTGGAGACACCATATATTTT. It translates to CASSQETNRAGDTIYF.